These T cell receptor beta chains were read from a single sample in a study of cytomegalovirus exposure and HLA in healthy donors. Assay used: immunoSEQ multiplex PCR; TCRdb lists only in-frame clones, some missing. The sample has more than 110,000 clones, approximately 85% seen once; the top ten hold over 1.1%. The sample consisted of PBMCs. The receptor source for this set is a young woman in good health and CMV-seronegative. CDR3s include the opening cysteine and the closing phenylalanine or tryptophan. A D gene is named only where the DNA matches it firmly. The listing skips clone size in some rows; elsewhere it reads once, few, many or a size class.

J,D,V,size,CDR3,DNA
TRBJ2-2,.,TRBV13,.,CASSNTGFHTGELFF,TGTGCCAGCAGCAACACAGGGTTTCACACCGGGGAGCTGTTTTTT
TRBJ1-2,.,TRBV4-2,.,CASSQDTLRTDSYTF,TGTGCCAGCAGCCAAGATACGTTAAGGACAGATAGCTACACCTTC
TRBJ1-5,.,TRBV27,.,CASRSGGKGNQPQHF,TGTGCCAGCAGGTCCGGGGGGAAAGGCAATCAGCCCCAGCATTTT
TRBJ1-2,TRBD1,TRBV28,.,CASSLGGWAQGGYGYTF,TGTGCCAGCAGTTTAGGAGGATGGGCACAGGGGGGCTATGGCTACACCTTC
TRBJ1-1,TRBD1,TRBV28,.,CASRLGQGNTEAFF,TGTGCCAGCAGGCTCGGACAGGGGAACACTGAAGCTTTCTTT
TRBJ1-6,.,TRBV7-2,many,CASSVGGGGSPLHF,TGTGCCAGCAGCGTGGGGGGGGGAGGTTCACCCCTCCACTTT
TRBJ2-1,.,TRBV27,.,CASRLRLDTYNEQFF,TGTGCCAGCAGACTACGACTAGACACCTACAATGAGCAGTTCTTC
TRBJ1-2,TRBD1,TRBV7-2,.,CASSLTGGGYTF,TGTGCCAGCAGCTTGACAGGGGGTGGCTACACCTTC
TRBJ1-4,TRBD1,TRBV19,.,CASSIRTGSDEKLFF,TGTGCCAGTAGTATAAGGACAGGGTCGGATGAAAAACTGTTTTTT
TRBJ2-3,TRBD2,TRBV7-9,.,CASSSGTSGARTDTQYF,TGTGCCAGCAGCTCCGGGACTAGCGGGGCGCGCACAGATACGCAGTATTTT
TRBJ1-2,.,TRBV9,.,CASSVDTGLPLTGGYTF,TGTGCCAGCAGCGTAGACACAGGTCTACCCCTGACGGGTGGCTACACCTTC
TRBJ1-5,TRBD1,TRBV10-3,.,CAIGDRGGNQPQHF,TGTGCCATCGGGGACAGGGGGGGCAATCAGCCCCAGCATTTT
TRBJ1-1,.,TRBV28,.,CASSLRNTEAFF,TGTGCCAGCAGTCTGAGGAACACTGAAGCTTTCTTT
TRBJ2-7,TRBD2,TRBV7-9,.,CASSPGLAGSYEQYF,TGTGCCAGCAGCCCCGGACTAGCGGGCTCCTACGAGCAGTACTTC
TRBJ1-1,.,TRBV19,.,CASSKTLKTVNTEAFF,TGTGCCAGTAGTAAGACATTAAAGACGGTGAACACTGAAGCTTTCTTT
TRBJ1-5,.,TRBV19,.,CASSIGLDQPQHF,TGTGCCAGTAGTATAGGACTGGATCAGCCCCAGCATTTT
TRBJ1-1,TRBD1,TRBV6-6,.,CASTSRGEDTEAFF,TGTGCCAGCACCTCCAGGGGGGAGGACACTGAAGCTTTCTTT
TRBJ2-7,TRBD2,TRBV11-2,.,CASSLGGGAYEQYF,TGTGCCAGCAGCTTGGGCGGGGGGGCCTACGAGCAGTACTTC
TRBJ1-4,.,TRBV7-6,.,CASSLQARDEKLFF,TGTGCCAGCAGCTTACAAGCCAGGGATGAAAAACTGTTTTTT
TRBJ1-2,.,TRBV7-2,once,CASSSTPYGYTF,TGTGCCAGCAGCTCAACACCTTATGGCTACACCTTC
TRBJ2-7,TRBD2,TRBV28,.,CASSLRGGTYEQYF,TGTGCCAGCAGTTTGCGCGGGGGTACCTACGAGCAGTACTTC
TRBJ1-1,.,TRBV5-1,.,CASSLEGGLTEAFF,TGCGCCAGCAGCCTAGAGGGGGGGCTCACTGAAGCTTTCTTT
TRBJ1-1,TRBD1,TRBV5-4,few,CASSRDRGATEAFF,TGTGCCAGCAGCCGGGACAGGGGGGCCACTGAAGCTTTCTTT
TRBJ2-7,.,TRBV15,.,CATSRRQGSYEQYF,TGTGCCACCAGCAGGCGGCAGGGCTCCTACGAGCAGTACTTC
TRBJ2-7,TRBD1,TRBV5-6,.,CASSLNTGGRRYEQYF,TGTGCCAGCAGCCTAAACACAGGGGGCCGAAGGTACGAGCAGTACTTC
TRBJ2-1,.,TRBV7-9,.,CASSFPRGGTGDEQFF,TGTGCCAGCAGCTTCCCTAGGGGGGGGACCGGGGATGAGCAGTTCTTC
TRBJ2-5,TRBD2,TRBV5-1,once,CASSLRAGGTQETQYF,TGCGCCAGCAGCTTGCGGGCGGGGGGGACCCAAGAGACCCAGTACTTC
TRBJ2-7,TRBD1,TRBV10-3,.,CAINTGTGGIEQYF,TGTGCCATCAACACTGGGACAGGGGGCATCGAGCAGTACTTC
TRBJ1-1,.,TRBV2,.,CASTEGAEAFF,TGTGCCAGCACCGAGGGGGCTGAAGCTTTCTTT
TRBJ2-3,TRBD2,TRBV2,once,CASTSGVTDTQYF,TGTGCCAGCACAAGCGGGGTCACAGATACGCAGTATTTT
TRBJ2-7,TRBD1,TRBV11-3,.,CASSPGTGVREQYF,TGTGCCAGCAGCCCCGGGACAGGGGTTCGGGAGCAGTACTTC
TRBJ1-2,.,TRBV9,.,CASSVYVGQGSSLGYGYTF,TGTGCCAGCAGCGTATATGTAGGGCAGGGCTCCTCCCTGGGCTATGGCTACACCTTC
TRBJ2-1,TRBD2,TRBV7-9,.,CASSPTSGTRFRNEQFF,TGTGCCAGCAGCCCGACCTCCGGGACTAGGTTTAGAAATGAGCAGTTCTTC
TRBJ2-1,TRBD1,TRBV29-1,few,CSVEGTGLNEQFF,TGCAGCGTTGAGGGGACAGGGTTGAATGAGCAGTTCTTC
TRBJ2-7,.,TRBV5-1,.,CASSTGGGGYEQYF,TGCGCCAGCAGCACCGGAGGGGGGGGATACGAGCAGTACTTC
TRBJ2-6,.,TRBV9,.,CASSARGSGANVLTF,TGTGCCAGCAGCGCCAGGGGTTCTGGGGCCAACGTCCTGACTTTC
TRBJ2-3,.,TRBV6-6,.,CASNNGQRTDTQYF,TGTGCCAGCAACAACGGACAGCGCACAGATACGCAGTATTTT
TRBJ1-1,TRBD1,TRBV2,.,CASRYRGNTEAFF,TGTGCCAGCAGGTACAGGGGGAACACTGAAGCTTTCTTT
TRBJ2-2,TRBD1,TRBV5-1,.,CASSQGAGTGELFF,TGCGCCAGCAGCCAGGGGGCTGGGACCGGGGAGCTGTTTTTT
TRBJ2-5,TRBD2,TRBV6-1,.,CASKRGWETQYF,TGTGCCAGCAAGCGGGGGTGGGAGACCCAGTACTTC
TRBJ1-1,TRBD1,TRBV7-8,.,CASSLAKGGATEAFF,TGTGCCAGCAGCTTAGCGAAAGGGGGCGCCACTGAAGCTTTCTTT
TRBJ1-2,.,TRBV4-3,.,CASSQGLHSNSRGYTF,TGCGCCAGCAGCCAAGGCCTTCACTCCAACAGTCGTGGCTACACCTTC
TRBJ2-5,.,TRBV7-3,.,CASSLTREETQYF,TGTGCCAGCAGCTTAACAAGAGAAGAGACCCAGTACTTC
TRBJ2-5,TRBD1,TRBV10-1,.,CASSKGAGGETQYF,TGCGCCAGCAGTAAAGGGGCAGGGGGCGAGACCCAGTACTTC
TRBJ1-1,.,TRBV6-1,.,CASSQGWDTEAFF,TGTGCCAGCAGCCAGGGGTGGGACACTGAAGCTTTCTTT
TRBJ2-1,TRBD2,TRBV6-1,.,CASSGVREAYNEQFF,TGTGCCAGCAGTGGAGTTCGGGAGGCCTACAATGAGCAGTTCTTC
TRBJ2-7,TRBD1,TRBV10-3,.,CAISRDRHYEQYF,TGTGCCATCAGTAGGGACAGACACTACGAGCAGTACTTC
TRBJ2-5,TRBD1,TRBV7-2,.,CASSPSLRGQQETQYF,TGTGCCAGCAGTCCCTCCTTGAGGGGACAGCAAGAGACCCAGTACTTC
TRBJ1-5,.,TRBV6-5,.,CATSPQALGQPQHF,TGTGCCACATCCCCCCAGGCCCTGGGTCAGCCCCAGCATTTT
TRBJ2-7,TRBD1,TRBV19,.,CASSIALGQGVYEQYF,TGTGCCAGTAGTATAGCCCTGGGACAGGGGGTCTACGAGCAGTACTTC
TRBJ2-3,.,TRBV7-2,.,CASSLVDWADTQYF,TGTGCCAGCAGCTTAGTTGACTGGGCAGATACGCAGTATTTT
TRBJ1-3,.,TRBV6-1,.,CASSEAVVKHSGNTIYF,TGTGCCAGCAGTGAAGCCGTGGTGAAACACTCTGGAAACACCATATATTTT
TRBJ1-3,.,TRBV12-5,.,CASGSRPRTGLSGNTIYF,TGTGCTAGTGGTTCCCGACCCCGCACAGGGCTATCTGGAAACACCATATATTTT
TRBJ2-7,.,TRBV16,.,CASSQSPQGTLYEQYF,TGTGCCAGCAGCCAGTCACCCCAGGGAACCCTCTACGAGCAGTACTTC
TRBJ2-7,.,TRBV6-5,.,CASSYSIGEDSYEQYF,TGTGCCAGCAGTTACTCGATCGGGGAGGACTCCTACGAGCAGTACTTC
TRBJ1-5,TRBD1,TRBV7-9,.,CASSLDEQGNQPQHF,TGTGCCAGCAGCTTAGATGAACAGGGGAATCAGCCCCAGCATTTT
TRBJ1-2,.,TRBV6-1,once,CASSLGRDFSGGYTF,TGTGCCAGCAGCCTGGGTCGGGACTTCTCGGGTGGCTACACCTTC
TRBJ1-4,TRBD1,TRBV18,.,CASSPRAGTGVATNEKLFF,TGTGCCAGCTCACCACGCGCCGGGACAGGGGTGGCAACTAATGAAAAACTGTTTTTT
TRBJ2-7,.,TRBV6-4,.,CASSAKPSGEQYF,TGTGCCAGCAGTGCCAAACCCTCGGGGGAGCAGTACTTC
TRBJ2-1,TRBD2,TRBV5-1,.,CASSRGGASYNEQFF,TGCGCCAGCAGCCGGGGGGGGGCATCCTACAATGAGCAGTTCTTC